This TCR beta chain was recovered during a study of CD8 T cells in ankylosing spondylitis. Study findings and constraints: According to the report, clones linked to the disease were significantly enriched in matched synovial fluid samples taken from ankylosing spondylitis patients.

The germline gives CDR1 SGHKS, CDR2 YYEKEE (reference sequence). The CDR3 has 12 amino acids. V was clipped by 0 bases and J by 4 bases, with 4 bases between them. In making TCR beta libraries, quantitative 5'-RACE with molecular barcodes was used. TCRdb fed the 5' RACE reads into MiXCR, producing one record per CDR3 protein. The table has about 240,000 distinct CDR3 sequences, approximately 12% seen once; the top ten hold 6% to 8.5%. This clonotype was found a few times. Its antigen is undetermined. Sequenced: blood, either unsorted or a sorted T cell fraction (not recorded which). The receptor was isolated from a male donor with ankylosing spondylitis or in good health (not recorded which). The chain couples TRBV5-5 to TRBJ1-1; D not resolved. The CDR3: CASSLVATEAFF. The DNA for the CDR3 is TGTGCCAGCAGCTTGGTCGCCACTGAAGCTTTCTTT.